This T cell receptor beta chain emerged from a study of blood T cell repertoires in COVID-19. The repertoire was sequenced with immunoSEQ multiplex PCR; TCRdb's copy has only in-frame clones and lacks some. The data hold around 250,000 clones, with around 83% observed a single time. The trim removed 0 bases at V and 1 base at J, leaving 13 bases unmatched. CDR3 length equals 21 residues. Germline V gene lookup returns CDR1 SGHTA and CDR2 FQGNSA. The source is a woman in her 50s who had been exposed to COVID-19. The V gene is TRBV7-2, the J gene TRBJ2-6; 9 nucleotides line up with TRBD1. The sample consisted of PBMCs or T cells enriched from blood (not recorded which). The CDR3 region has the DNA TGTGCCAGCAGCTTAGCCGCCCGTTTTTGGGACAGGGCTTCTGGGGCCAACGTCCTGACTTTC. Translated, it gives CASSLAARFWDRASGANVLTF.